The entry below gives a single T cell receptor beta chain sequence along with its context. The sample comes from a study of cytomegalovirus exposure and HLA in healthy donors. Primers: 60 Vbeta forward and 13 Jbeta reverse. Libraries were prepared by immunoSEQ multiplex PCR; TCRdb keeps only in-frame clonotypes and omits some of them. This table holds under 150,000 clones, about four fifths found once. The CDR3 has 14 amino acids. J gave up 7 bases and V 9 bases, and 15 bases lay outside the gene matches. Germline V gene data show CDR1 as MDHEN and CDR2 as SYDVKM. The receptor was isolated from a man in his thirties or forties in good health and CMV-seronegative. The chain couples TRBV28 to TRBJ2-7, with 7 bases that match TRBD1. Sequencing used PBMCs. The CDR3 is CASGDETGSQEQYF. The CDR3 DNA reads TGTGCCAGTGGTGACGAGACAGGGAGTCAGGAGCAGTACTTC.